One and the same sample provided the 23 T cell receptor beta chains below, sequenced in a study of regulatory T cells in long-lasting Graves disease (dated by TCRdb to about 2021). Explained via the paper, the time point label denotes: newly diagnosed GD, antithyroid drugs for less than 3 months. For both TCR sequencing and RNA sequencing, RNA was extracted from PBMCs using TRIzol. Library method: multiplex PCR. Reads for this sample came from an Illumina HiSeq 4000. TCR beta libraries were built with iRepertoire HTBI primers and Arm-PCR amplification of CDR3 regions. The raw public reads went through TCRdb reprocessing: fastp at Q25, MiXCR clone calling, in-frame beta chains kept. Rows with a matching CDR3 protein are joined into one entry that keeps the most common DNA and genes. Counted in this sample were about 220,000 distinct CDR3 sequences; around a fifth of them appeared once. The biggest ten clones account for 12% of the sample.

These records were also assigned to another study, of T cells in Graves' hyperthyroidism and ophthalmopathy.

Sequencing was performed on peripheral blood mononuclear cells (PBMCs), taken at new diagnosis, from a patient treated with antithyroid drugs. The receptor set was obtained from a woman aged 25 to 39 with Graves disease. Donor details come from another sample of the same person, matched by shared clones.

The chain is built from TRBV2 and TRBJ2-2; 10 bases map to TRBD2. V shed 3 bases and J 6 bases; nucleotides not matched to a gene: 4. This CDR3 comprises 15 residues. The germline gives CDR1 SNHLY, CDR2 FYNNEI. The DNA of the CDR3 is TGTGCCAGCAGTGAGGGACTAGCGATATCCGGGGAGCTGTTTTTT. This codes for CASSEGLAISGELFF.

The chain has TRBV4-2 and TRBJ2-1; 11 nucleotides line up with TRBD2. V lost 4 bases to trimming and J lost 7 bases; unmatched junction nucleotides: 9. This CDR3 comprises 16 residues. Germline V gives CDR1 LGHNA, CDR2 YNFKEQ. For the CDR3, the DNA is TGTGCCAGCAGCCCTTTAGCGGGAGGGGGGGCAAATGAGCAGTTCTTC. It yields the protein CASSPLAGGGANEQFF.

This clonotype was picked up many times. The V call is TRBV7-8, the J call TRBJ1-1; TRBD1 aligns across 8 bases. The CDR3 extends over 15 amino acids. From germline, CDR1 is SGHVS and CDR2 FQNEAQ. V was clipped by 3 bases and J by 4 bases; unmatched bases: 7. The CDR3 sequence is CASSLDPTGATEAFF. CDR3 nucleotide sequence: TGTGCCAGCAGCTTGGATCCGACAGGGGCCACTGAAGCTTTCTTT.

The sample holds many counts of this clonotype. The rearrangement uses TRBV11-2 and TRBJ1-1; a possible D gene is TRBD1 (5 bases). Germline CDR1 reads SGHAT; CDR2 reads FQNNGV. The ends were cut back, 3 bases at V and 1 base at J, with 9 bases in the middle. The CDR3 is 14 residues long. The CDR3 DNA follows: TGTGCCAGCAGCTTCCTGGGACGGAACACTGAAGCTTTCTTT. This translates into CASSFLGRNTEAFF.

This clonotype was seen only once. Only one base separates this from a far larger clonotype, so it likely reflects a read error. This chain joins TRBV5-5 and TRBJ2-7; 9 bases are a match to TRBD1. The germline CDR1 and CDR2 sequences are SGHKS and YYEKEE (reference sequence). This CDR3 has 14 amino acids. J lost 3 bases, V lost 6 bases, and 7 bases had no gene match. CDR3 sequence reads: CASTTGTGFYEQYF. The CDR3 region has the DNA TGTGCCAGCACCACCGGGACAGGGTTCTACGAGCAGTACTTC.

This clonotype showed up many times. This sequence joins TRBV7-2 and TRBJ2-5, with TRBD2 matching 7 bases. Germline V gene data show CDR1 as SGHTA and CDR2 as FQGNSA. The CDR3 is made up of 15 amino acids. The trim removed 0 bases at V and 5 bases at J, leaving 6 bases unmatched. CDR3 DNA sequence: TGTGCCAGCAGCTTAGCGCGCGGTAGCGGGGAGACCCAGTACTTC. Translated: CASSLARGSGETQYF.

This clonotype came up many times. The chain employs TRBV3-1 and TRBJ1-1; D is possibly TRBD1 (5 bases). Per germline, CDR1 LGHDT and CDR2 YNNKEL (reference sequence). CDR3 length: 14 amino acids. Between the trimmed V and J ends, which lost 5 bases and 5 bases, there was a span of 15 bases. CDR3 sequence: CASSVRGEGTEAFF. CDR3 DNA sequence: TGTGCCAGCAGCGTTCGGGGCGAGGGTACTGAAGCTTTCTTT.

This clonotype was found many times. As DNA, the CDR3 is TGCGCCAGCAGCTTGGGGGGGCCGGGACAGGGCGAGGATGGCTACACCTTC. The encoded protein is CASSLGGPGQGEDGYTF. The chain combines TRBV5-1 with TRBJ1-2; 9 bases agree with TRBD1. The germline gives CDR1 SGHRS, CDR2 YFSETQ. The CDR3 extends over 17 amino acids. V shed 0 bases, J shed 6 bases, and the junction held 12 bases outside the gene matches.

The J gene is TRBJ1-3, the V gene TRBV6-1; a possible D gene is TRBD1 (5 bases). This CDR3 region has 14 residues. Germline assignment: CDR1 MNHNS and CDR2 SASEGT. V shed 3 bases and J shed 8 bases, with 14 bases lying between them. The CDR3 nucleotides are TGTGCCAGCAGTGACAGGGACGCGGGAGACACCATATATTTT. Translating gives CASSDRDAGDTIYF.

This clonotype was detected many times. The J gene is TRBJ2-2, the V gene TRBV5-6; D call uncertain. This CDR3 spans 14 amino acids. Germline V lookup: CDR1 SGHDT, CDR2 YYEEEE. V lost 5 bases to trimming and J lost 3 bases, with 11 bases between them. The CDR3 DNA reads as TGTGCCAGCAGGGGTGGGCAGTACACCGGGGAGCTGTTTTTT. Amino acids: CASRGGQYTGELFF.

The rearrangement uses TRBV3-1 and TRBJ1-3, with D unresolved. The CDR3 is 18 residues long. V was shortened by 0 bases and J by 0 bases, with 15 bases between the two germline ends. Germline CDR1 reads LGHDT; CDR2 reads YNNKEL (reference sequence). CDR3 sequence reads: CASSQDWTLRNSGNTIYF. Here the CDR3 DNA reads TGTGCCAGCAGCCAAGATTGGACTCTCCGGAACTCTGGAAACACCATATATTTT.

This clonotype was recorded only once. Just one base apart from a much larger clone, this may be a read error. V usage is TRBV28 and J usage is TRBJ1-1, with D tentatively TRBD1 (5 bases). Germline CDR1 reads MDHEN; CDR2 reads SYDVKM. V was clipped by 9 bases and J by 11 bases, with 7 bases between them. The CDR3 runs to 8 residues. For the CDR3, the DNA is TGTGCCAGGGGGGAGGCTTTCTTT. This translates into CARGEAFF.

The V and J genes are TRBV7-9 and TRBJ1-2; no firm D call. Trimming removed 4 bases at V and 7 bases at J, with 13 bases between. Germline-derived CDR1 and CDR2 are SEHNR and FQNEAQ (reference sequence). The CDR3 is 13 amino acids. This CDR3 is CASSSRTGGGYTF. Here the CDR3 DNA reads TGTGCCAGCAGCTCCAGGACCGGAGGTGGCTACACCTTC.

The gene calls are TRBV7-9 and TRBJ2-1; TRBD1 agrees at 10 bases. Germline V gene lookup returns CDR1 SEHNR and CDR2 FQNEAQ (reference sequence). V shed 5 bases, J shed 5 bases, and the junction held 6 bases outside the gene matches. CDR3 length equals 15 residues. In nucleotides, the CDR3 is TGTGCCAGCAGCCCGCGGGGGACAGGGGACAATGAGCAGTTCTTC. Amino acids: CASSPRGTGDNEQFF.

The chain joins TRBV11-1 to TRBJ2-3, with 9 nucleotides matching TRBD1. Germline loops: CDR1 SGHAT, CDR2 FQDESV (reference sequence). There are 17 residues in the CDR3. Trimming at V came to 5 bases and at J to 0 bases, leaving 9 bases not matched to a gene. CDR3 sequence (DNA): TGTGCCAGCAGCACCGGGACAGGGCTTTCGAGCACAGATACGCAGTATTTT. Translating gives CASSTGTGLSSTDTQYF.

By share, this clonotype ranks as medium-sized (0.01 to 0.1%). The chain employs TRBV27 and TRBJ2-2; D not resolved. The CDR3 loop spans 13 amino acids. In germline, CDR1 is MNHEY, CDR2 SMNVEV (reference sequence). V was shortened by 2 bases and J by 4 bases, with 5 bases between the two germline ends. The CDR3 coding sequence is TGTGCCAGCAGTTTACTGTTCACCGGGGAGCTGTTTTTT. Translation gives CASSLLFTGELFF.

This clonotype has just a few counts. The conserved phenylalanine or tryptophan is not found at the CDR3 terminus, so this likely reflects a read error. The V call is TRBV6-1, the J call TRBJ2-1; no firm D call. The CDR3 is made up of 13 amino acids. The germline V and J ends were trimmed by 8 bases and 8 bases, with 16 bases remaining between them. The germline gives CDR1 MNHNS, CDR2 SASEGT. The DNA for the CDR3 is TGTGCCAGCCGGTCAGACACCCGCGATGAGCAGTTCTCC. Protein sequence: CASRSDTRDEQFS.

This clonotype turned up a few times. The genes are TRBV20-1 and TRBJ2-7, with D perhaps TRBD1 or TRBD2 (5 bases each). V lost 2 bases and J 0 bases, leaving 8 bases between the germline ends. Germline-derived CDR1 and CDR2 are DFQATT and SNEGSKA (reference sequence). The CDR3 contains 13 residues. Written as DNA, the CDR3 is TGCAGTGCTAGAACGGGGCACTCCTACGAGCAGTACTTC. Protein product: CSARTGHSYEQYF.

At least ten counts were recorded for this clonotype. V gene TRBV28 combines with J gene TRBJ2-1, with 9 bases identical to TRBD2. The V and J ends lost 7 bases and 4 bases, in that order; junction bases with no gene match: 11. The CDR3 loop spans 16 amino acids. Germline V gene sequence: CDR1 MDHEN, CDR2 SYDVKM. The CDR3 here is CASTRGGLASYNEQFF. CDR3 bases: TGTGCCAGCACTAGGGGCGGACTAGCGTCATACAATGAGCAGTTCTTC.

This clonotype was seen at least ten times. The V and J genes are TRBV6-5 and TRBJ1-2; the D gene is possibly TRBD1 (5 bases). V lost 2 bases to trimming and J lost 4 bases, with 14 bases between them. CDR1 and CDR2 from the germline V gene are MNHEY and SVGAGI. The CDR3 has 15 residues. The CDR3 DNA reads TGTGCCAGCAGTTACCGGGACGTTGGACCCTATGGCTACACCTTC. The encoded protein is CASSYRDVGPYGYTF.

This clonotype was seen repeatedly, ten times or more. The CDR3 DNA sequence: TGTGCCACCAGTGGCACAGGGGCCACCGCTGAAGCTTTCTTT. Translated, it gives CATSGTGATAEAFF. V gene TRBV24-1 combines with J gene TRBJ1-1, with TRBD1 identical over 7 bases. The CDR3 sequence is 14 residues long. V lost 5 bases, J lost 6 bases, and 8 bases stayed unmatched. Germline CDR1 is KGHDR and CDR2 is SFDVKD.

This clonotype has a count of ten or more. The chain employs TRBV30 and TRBJ2-7, with 15 bases lining up with TRBD2. Germline CDR1 and CDR2: GTSNPN and SVGIG (reference sequence). The CDR3 spans 12 residues. CDR3 sequence (DNA): TGTGTAGGGACTAGCGGGGGGTCCGAGCAGTACTTC. It is translated as CVGTSGGSEQYF. Drawing the rest from reference TRBV30 and TRBJ2-7, the complete variable domain is SQTIHQWPATLVQPVGSPLSLECTVEGTSNPNLYWYRQAAGRGLQLLFYSVGIGQISSEVPQNLSASRPQDRQFILSSKKLLLSDSGFYLCVGTSGGSEQYFGPGTRLTVT.

This clonotype was observed at least ten times. The chain employs TRBV6-1 and TRBJ2-4; D is perhaps TRBD1 or TRBD2 (5 bases each). The V end was cut by 2 bases, the J end by 0 bases, with 8 bases between. The CDR3 runs to 15 residues. The germline gives CDR1 MNHNS, CDR2 SASEGT. The CDR3 DNA sequence: TGTGCCAGCAGTGAACTGGGGACAGCCAAAAACATTCAGTACTTC. This gives the protein CASSELGTAKNIQYF.